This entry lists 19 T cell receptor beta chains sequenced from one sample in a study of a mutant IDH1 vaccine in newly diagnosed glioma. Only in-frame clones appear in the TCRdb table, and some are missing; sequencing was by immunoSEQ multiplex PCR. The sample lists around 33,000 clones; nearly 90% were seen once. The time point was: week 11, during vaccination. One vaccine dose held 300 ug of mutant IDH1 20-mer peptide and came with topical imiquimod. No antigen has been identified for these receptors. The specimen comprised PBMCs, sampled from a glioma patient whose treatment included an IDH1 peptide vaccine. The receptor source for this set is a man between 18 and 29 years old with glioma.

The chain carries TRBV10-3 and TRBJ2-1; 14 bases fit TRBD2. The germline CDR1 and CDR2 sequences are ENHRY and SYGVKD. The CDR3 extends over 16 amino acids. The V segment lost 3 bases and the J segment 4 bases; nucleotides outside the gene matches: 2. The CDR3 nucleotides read TGTGCCATCAGTGACGGGACTAGCGGGAGATACAATGAGCAGTTCTTC. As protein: CAISDGTSGRYNEQFF.

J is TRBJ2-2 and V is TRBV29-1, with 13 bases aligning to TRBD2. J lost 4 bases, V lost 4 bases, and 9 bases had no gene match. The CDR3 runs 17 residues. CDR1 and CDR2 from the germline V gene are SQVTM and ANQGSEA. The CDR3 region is CSVGSGGTSGATGELFF. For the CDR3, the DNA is TGCAGCGTTGGTTCGGGGGGGACTAGCGGGGCCACCGGGGAGCTGTTTTTT.

CDR3 DNA: TGTGCCAGCAGCGCCCTGGGGATTGAGACCCAGTACTTC. It translates to CASSALGIETQYF. The chain is built from TRBV7-2 and TRBJ2-5, with D unclear. Germline lookup yields CDR1 SGHTA and CDR2 FQGNSA. V was clipped by 5 bases and J by 5 bases, with 12 bases between them. This CDR3 has 13 amino acids. The entire variable domain, with the rest obtained from reference TRBV7-2 and TRBJ2-5, is as follows: GAGVSQSPSNKVTEKGKDVELRCDPISGHTALYWYRQSLGQGLEFLIYFQGNSAPDKSGLPSDRFSAERTGGSVSTLTIQRTQQEDSAVYLCASSALGIETQYFGPGTRLLVL.

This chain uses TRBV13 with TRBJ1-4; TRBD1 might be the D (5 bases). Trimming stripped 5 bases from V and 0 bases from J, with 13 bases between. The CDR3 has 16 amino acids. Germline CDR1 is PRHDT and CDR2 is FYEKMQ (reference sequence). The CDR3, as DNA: TGTGCCAGCAGCGGACGGCCGACAGCAACTAATGAAAAACTGTTTTTT. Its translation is CASSGRPTATNEKLFF. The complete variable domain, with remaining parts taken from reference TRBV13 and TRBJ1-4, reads AAGVIQSPRHLIKEKRETATLKCYPIPRHDTVYWYQQGPGQDPQFLISFYEKMQSDKGSIPDRFSAQQFSDYHSELNMSSLELGDSALYFCASSGRPTATNEKLFFGSGTQLSVL.

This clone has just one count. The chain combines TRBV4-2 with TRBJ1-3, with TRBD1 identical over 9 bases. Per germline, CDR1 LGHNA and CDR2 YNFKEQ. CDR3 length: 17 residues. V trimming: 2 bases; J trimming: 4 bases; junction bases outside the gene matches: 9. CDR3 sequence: CASSQLVGTGSGNTIYF. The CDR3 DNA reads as TGTGCCAGCAGCCAACTAGTCGGGACAGGGTCCGGAAACACCATATATTTT.

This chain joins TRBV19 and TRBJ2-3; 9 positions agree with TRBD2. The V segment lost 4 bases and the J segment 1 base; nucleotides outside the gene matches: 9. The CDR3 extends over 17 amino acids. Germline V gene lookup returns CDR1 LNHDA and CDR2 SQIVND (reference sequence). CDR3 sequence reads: CASSTLAGAGGTDTQYF. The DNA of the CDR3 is TGTGCCAGTAGTACATTAGCGGGAGCGGGTGGCACAGATACGCAGTATTTT.

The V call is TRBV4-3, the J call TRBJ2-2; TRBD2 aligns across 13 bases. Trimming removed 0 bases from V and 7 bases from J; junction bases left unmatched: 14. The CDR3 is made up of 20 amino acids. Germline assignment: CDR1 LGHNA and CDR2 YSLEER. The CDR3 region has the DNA TGCGCCAGCAGCCAAGATCCCACTAGCGGGAGGGCCGGGGGAGGCGGGGAGCTGTTTTTT. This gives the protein CASSQDPTSGRAGGGGELFF.

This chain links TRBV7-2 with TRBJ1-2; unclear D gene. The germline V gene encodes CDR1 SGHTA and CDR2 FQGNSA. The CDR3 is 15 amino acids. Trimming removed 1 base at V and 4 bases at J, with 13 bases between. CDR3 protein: CASSLEDDGSYGYTF. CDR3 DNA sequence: TGTGCCAGCAGCTTAGAGGACGACGGTTCCTATGGCTACACCTTC.

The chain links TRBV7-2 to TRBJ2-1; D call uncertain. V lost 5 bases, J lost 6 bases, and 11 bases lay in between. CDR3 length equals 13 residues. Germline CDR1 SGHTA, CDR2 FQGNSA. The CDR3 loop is CASSPGRTNEQFF. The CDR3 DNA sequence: TGTGCCAGCAGCCCCGGGCGGACCAATGAGCAGTTCTTC.

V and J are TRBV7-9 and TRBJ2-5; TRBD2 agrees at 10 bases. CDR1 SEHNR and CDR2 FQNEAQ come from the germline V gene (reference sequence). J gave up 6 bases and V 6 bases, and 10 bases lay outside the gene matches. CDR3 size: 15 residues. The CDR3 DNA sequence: TGTGCCAGCAGTCCCACGGGACTAGCGCTGAAGACCCAGTACTTC. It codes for CASSPTGLALKTQYF.

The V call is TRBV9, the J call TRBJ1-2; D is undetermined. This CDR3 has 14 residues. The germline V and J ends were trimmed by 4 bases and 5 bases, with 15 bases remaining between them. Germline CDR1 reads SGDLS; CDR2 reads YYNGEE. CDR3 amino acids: CASSLGSPEYGYTF. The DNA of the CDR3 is TGTGCCAGCAGCCTTGGATCACCGGAATATGGCTACACCTTC.

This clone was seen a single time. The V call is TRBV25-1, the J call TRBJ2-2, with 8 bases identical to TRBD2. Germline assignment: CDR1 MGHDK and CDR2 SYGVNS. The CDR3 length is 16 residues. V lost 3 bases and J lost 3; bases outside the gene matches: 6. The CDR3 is CASSEGGLGDTGELFF. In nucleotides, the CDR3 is TGTGCCAGCAGTGAGGGGGGACTAGGGGACACCGGGGAGCTGTTTTTT.

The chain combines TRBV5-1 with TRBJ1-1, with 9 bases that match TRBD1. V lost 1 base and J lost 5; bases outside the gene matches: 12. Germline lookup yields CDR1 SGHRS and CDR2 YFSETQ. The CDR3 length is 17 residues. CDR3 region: CASSLQVRTGENTEAFF. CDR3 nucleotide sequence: TGCGCCAGCAGCTTGCAGGTCAGGACAGGGGAGAATACTGAAGCTTTCTTT.

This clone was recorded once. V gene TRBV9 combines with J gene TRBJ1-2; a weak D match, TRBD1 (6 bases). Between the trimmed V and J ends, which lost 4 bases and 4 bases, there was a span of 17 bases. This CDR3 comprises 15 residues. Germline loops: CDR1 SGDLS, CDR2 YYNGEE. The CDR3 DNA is TGTGCCAGCAGCCCGACCGGGGGGCCGGGCTATGGCTACACCTTC. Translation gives CASSPTGGPGYGYTF. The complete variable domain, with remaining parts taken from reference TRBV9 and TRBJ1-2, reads DSGVTQTPKHLITATGQRVTLRCSPRSGDLSVYWYQQSLDQGLQFLIQYYNGEERAKGNILERFSAQQFPDLHSELNLSSLELGDSALYFCASSPTGGPGYGYTFGSGTRLTVV.

The CDR3 DNA reads as TGTGCCAGCAGTGGGAAGGGGAACACTGAAGCTTTCTTT. It yields the protein CASSGKGNTEAFF. J is TRBJ1-1 and V is TRBV6-1; D is unclear. V was pared by 4 bases and J by 1 base, with 7 bases between. The CDR3 covers 13 residues. Germline V CDR1 and CDR2: MNHNS, SASEGT.

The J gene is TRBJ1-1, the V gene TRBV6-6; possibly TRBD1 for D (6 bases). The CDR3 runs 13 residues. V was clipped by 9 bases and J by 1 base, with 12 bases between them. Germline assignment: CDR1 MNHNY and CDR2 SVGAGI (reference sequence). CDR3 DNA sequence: TGTGCCAGTGCCGGGGGGCCGAACACTGAAGCTTTCTTT. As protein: CASAGGPNTEAFF.

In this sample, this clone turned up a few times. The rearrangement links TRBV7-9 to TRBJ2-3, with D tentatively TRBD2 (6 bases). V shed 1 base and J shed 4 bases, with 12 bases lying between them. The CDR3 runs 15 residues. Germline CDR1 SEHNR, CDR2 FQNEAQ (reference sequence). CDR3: CASSLVSSVADTQYF. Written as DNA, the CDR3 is TGTGCCAGCAGCTTAGTGTCTAGCGTTGCAGATACGCAGTATTTT.

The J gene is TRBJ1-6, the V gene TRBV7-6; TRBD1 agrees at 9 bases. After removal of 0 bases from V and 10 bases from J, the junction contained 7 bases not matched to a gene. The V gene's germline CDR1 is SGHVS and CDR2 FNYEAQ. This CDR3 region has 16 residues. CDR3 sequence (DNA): TGTGCCAGCAGCTTAGCCGGGACAGGGAGCTTCTCACCCCTCCACTTT. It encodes CASSLAGTGSFSPLHF.

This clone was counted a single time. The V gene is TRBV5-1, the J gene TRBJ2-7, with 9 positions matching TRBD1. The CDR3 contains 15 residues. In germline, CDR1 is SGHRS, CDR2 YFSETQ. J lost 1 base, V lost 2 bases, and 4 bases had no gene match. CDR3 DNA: TGCGCCAGCAGCTTCGGGACAGGGAGTTCCTACGAGCAGTACTTC. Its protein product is CASSFGTGSSYEQYF.